One T cell receptor beta chain is described in this entry. The target antigen is unknown. The data belong to a study of a mutant IDH1 vaccine in newly diagnosed glioma. Study background: Previous treatment comprised radiotherapy, temozolomide, or both, mostly both.

V dropped 5 bases and J dropped 5 bases, with 11 bases sitting between them. The CDR3 loop spans 12 amino acids. Germline loops: CDR1 SGHRS, CDR2 YFSETQ. Data came from immunoSEQ multiplex PCR; TCRdb stores just in-frame clones and leaves some out. Counted here are 100,000 to 150,000 clones, around 77% occurring once; the ten biggest clones make up approximately 5%. Time point of the sample: week 11, during vaccination. In the vaccine, a single dose held 300 ug of the mutant IDH1 20-mer peptide, along with topical imiquimod. The chain couples TRBV5-1 to TRBJ2-7; D is possibly TRBD2 (6 bases). The sequencing here drew on PBMCs, taken from a glioma patient whose treatment included an IDH1 peptide vaccine. This clonotype was obtained from a man in his forties with glioma. CDR3 DNA: TGCGCCAGCAGGGTAGCGGCCCACGAGCAGTACTTC. Residues: CASRVAAHEQYF.